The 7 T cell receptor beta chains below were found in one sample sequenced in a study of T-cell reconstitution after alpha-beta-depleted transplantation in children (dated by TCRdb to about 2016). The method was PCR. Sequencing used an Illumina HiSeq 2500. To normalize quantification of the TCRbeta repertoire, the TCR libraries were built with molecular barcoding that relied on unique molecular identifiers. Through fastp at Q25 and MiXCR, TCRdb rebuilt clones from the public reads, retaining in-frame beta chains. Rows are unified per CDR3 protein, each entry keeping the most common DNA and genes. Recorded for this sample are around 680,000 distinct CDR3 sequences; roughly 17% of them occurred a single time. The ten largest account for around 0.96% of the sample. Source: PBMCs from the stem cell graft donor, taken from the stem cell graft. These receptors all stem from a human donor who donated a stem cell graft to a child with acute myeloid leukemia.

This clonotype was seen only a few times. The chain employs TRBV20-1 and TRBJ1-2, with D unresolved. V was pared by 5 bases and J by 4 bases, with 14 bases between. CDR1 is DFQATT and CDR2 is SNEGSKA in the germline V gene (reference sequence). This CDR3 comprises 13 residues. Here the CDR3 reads CSAQNRDLYGYTF. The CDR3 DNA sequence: TGCAGTGCTCAGAATCGGGATCTCTATGGCTACACCTTC.

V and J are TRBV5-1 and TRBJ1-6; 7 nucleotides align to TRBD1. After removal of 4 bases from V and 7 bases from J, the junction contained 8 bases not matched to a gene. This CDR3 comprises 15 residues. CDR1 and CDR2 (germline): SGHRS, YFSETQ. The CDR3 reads CASSVGDSSNSPLHF. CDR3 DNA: TGCGCCAGCAGCGTCGGGGACAGTAGCAATTCACCCCTCCACTTT.

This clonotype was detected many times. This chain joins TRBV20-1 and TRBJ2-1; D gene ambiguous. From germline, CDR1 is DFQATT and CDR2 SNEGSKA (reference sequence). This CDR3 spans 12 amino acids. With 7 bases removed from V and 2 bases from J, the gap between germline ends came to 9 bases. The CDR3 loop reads CSGLYPYNEQFF. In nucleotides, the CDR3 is TGCAGTGGTCTCTATCCCTACAATGAGCAGTTCTTC.

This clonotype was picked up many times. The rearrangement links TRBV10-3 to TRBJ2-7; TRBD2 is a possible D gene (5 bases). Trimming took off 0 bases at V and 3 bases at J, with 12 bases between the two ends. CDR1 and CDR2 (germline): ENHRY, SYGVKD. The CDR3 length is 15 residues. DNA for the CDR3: TGTGCCATCAGTGAGTCGTTGTCGGGAAACTACGAGCAGTACGTC. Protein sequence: CAISESLSGNYEQYV.

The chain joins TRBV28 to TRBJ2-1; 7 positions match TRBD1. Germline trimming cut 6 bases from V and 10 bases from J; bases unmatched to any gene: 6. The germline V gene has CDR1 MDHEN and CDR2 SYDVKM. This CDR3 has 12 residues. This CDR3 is CASRVYRGEQFF. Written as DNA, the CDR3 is TGTGCCAGCAGGGTATACAGGGGCGAGCAGTTCTTC.

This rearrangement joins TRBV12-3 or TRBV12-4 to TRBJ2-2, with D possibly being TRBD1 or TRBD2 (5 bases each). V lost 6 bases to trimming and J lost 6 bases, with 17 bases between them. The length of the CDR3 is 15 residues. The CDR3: CASSPSGRRAGELFF. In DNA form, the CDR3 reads TGTGCCAGCAGCCCGTCGGGACGTCGAGCCGGGGAGCTGTTTTTT.

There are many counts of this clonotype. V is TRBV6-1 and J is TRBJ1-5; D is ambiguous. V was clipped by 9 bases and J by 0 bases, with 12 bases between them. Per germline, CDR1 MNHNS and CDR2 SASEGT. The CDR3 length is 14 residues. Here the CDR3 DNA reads TGTGCCAGTCTTCCTGGGTATAGCAATCAGCCCCAGCATTTT. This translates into CASLPGYSNQPQHF.